The next 5 T cell receptor beta chains were all read from a single sample in a study of blood T cell repertoires in COVID-19. Assay: immunoSEQ multiplex PCR; the TCRdb copy retains only in-frame clones and omits some. The sample lists some 300,000 clones, roughly 89% seen once, with less than 3.5% in the top ten. Sequencing input: PBMCs or T cells enriched from blood (not recorded which). Source of these receptors: a woman aged 45-65 years who had been exposed to COVID-19.

This chain uses TRBV28 with TRBJ2-7, with D tentatively TRBD1 (6 bases). The V gene lost 5 bases and the J gene lost 0 bases, with 20 bases spanning the gap. The CDR3 is made up of 17 amino acids. Per germline, CDR1 MDHEN and CDR2 SYDVKM. CDR3 region: CASSNTKTGWSSYEQYF. The CDR3 DNA sequence: TGTGCCAGCAGTAACACCAAAACAGGGTGGAGCTCCTACGAGCAGTACTTC.

The chain couples TRBV19 to TRBJ2-7, with D perhaps TRBD1 (6 bases). Germline lookup yields CDR1 LNHDA and CDR2 SQIVND (reference sequence). V lost 4 bases to trimming and J lost 3 bases, with 16 bases between them. This CDR3 is built from 15 residues. CDR3 region: CASSTLPTGLYEQYF. DNA for the CDR3: TGTGCCAGTAGTACCCTACCGACAGGTCTCTACGAGCAGTACTTC.

This clone turned up a few times. The chain recombines TRBV2 with TRBJ2-1, with D possibly being TRBD1 (5 bases). The V gene's germline CDR1 is SNHLY and CDR2 FYNNEI. Trimming took off 3 bases at V and 4 bases at J, with 10 bases between the two ends. This CDR3 contains 14 residues. In DNA form, the CDR3 reads TGTGCCAGCAGTGACATACAGGAGTACAATGAGCAGTTCTTC. It codes for CASSDIQEYNEQFF.

The CDR3 loop is CASSLRTGMDGYTF. The DNA for the CDR3 is TGTGCCAGCAGTCTCCGGACAGGGATGGATGGCTACACCTTC. This chain uses TRBV28 with TRBJ1-2; TRBD1 aligns across 8 bases. V lost 5 bases, J lost 6 bases, and 8 bases stayed unmatched. The germline V gene encodes CDR1 MDHEN and CDR2 SYDVKM. CDR3 length: 14 residues.

This clone occurred once. The CDR3 sequence: CASSQFAGGITEAFF. CDR3 DNA: TGTGCCAGCAGCCAATTCGCCGGCGGGATCACTGAAGCTTTCTTT. The chain uses TRBV3-1 (or the pseudogene TRBV3-2) and TRBJ1-1; D uncertain. The length of the CDR3 is 15 residues. The V end lost 2 bases, the J end lost 4 bases, and 14 bases lay between the germline ends. Germline lookup yields CDR1 LGHDT and CDR2 YNNKEL (reference sequence).